This T cell receptor (beta chain) is drawn from a study of breast tumors, draining lymph nodes, adjacent tissues. TCRdb re-called the multiplex PCR reads through MiXCR, storing one row per CDR3 protein. In the table there are around 17,000 distinct CDR3 sequences, over 40% of which are singletons. CDR3 length equals 17 residues. CDR1 is MNHEY and CDR2 is SVGAGI in the germline V gene. V shed 6 bases and J shed 0 bases, with 20 bases lying between them. The sequence was collected from a female donor with breast cancer. Some clones in this sample may be carry-over from other donors' samples. Sequencing was carried out using tumor-adjacent breast tissue. The chain is built from TRBV6-5 and TRBJ1-2; D remains unclear. The CDR3 is CASSPWARSGTNYGYTF. DNA of the CDR3: TGTGCCAGCAGCCCCTGGGCCCGCAGTGGGACTAACTATGGCTACACCTTC.